Shown below are 14 T cell receptor beta chains from a single sample sequenced in a study of cytomegalovirus exposure and HLA in healthy donors. The PCR had 60 Vbeta and 13 Jbeta primers. Sequencing used immunoSEQ multiplex PCR; TCRdb keeps in-frame clones, though not all of them. The sample consists of around 140,000 clones, around three quarters of them appearing once. Sequencing input: PBMCs. These receptors were taken from a woman aged 18-29 years in good health and CMV-seropositive.

The chain recombines TRBV6-5 with TRBJ2-2, with TRBD1 identical over 9 bases. The CDR3 sequence is 14 residues long. The V and J ends lost 6 bases and 6 bases, in that order; junction bases with no gene match: 5. Germline assignment: CDR1 MNHEY and CDR2 SVGAGI. The chain's CDR3 is CASSPTGGAGELFF. DNA of the CDR3: TGTGCCAGCAGCCCGACAGGGGGGGCCGGGGAGCTGTTTTTT.

J is TRBJ2-2 and V is TRBV5-1, with 11 positions matching TRBD1. CDR1 SGHRS and CDR2 YFSETQ come from the germline V gene. The CDR3 runs to 18 residues. The trim removed 0 bases at V and 0 bases at J, leaving 4 bases unmatched. CDR3 DNA sequence: TGCGCCAGCAGCTTGGTGGACAGGGGGCCCTCGAACACCGGGGAGCTGTTTTTT. This gives the protein CASSLVDRGPSNTGELFF.

The chain links TRBV19 to TRBJ1-1, with 8 bases that match TRBD1. CDR1 is LNHDA, CDR2 SQIVND, per germline (reference sequence). This CDR3 has 15 residues. Trimming took 2 bases from V and 2 from J; bases not matched to a gene: 4. Here the CDR3 DNA reads TGTGCCAGTAGTATACAGGGGGCGAAAAACACTGAAGCTTTCTTT. Translating gives CASSIQGAKNTEAFF.

V is TRBV12-2 and J is TRBJ1-2. TRBV12-2 represents a pseudogene. This CDR3 region has 15 residues. CDR3 protein: CASRLGWLSDYGYTF. The CDR3 DNA reads TGTGCAAGTCGCTTAGGCTGGTTGTCGGACTATGGCTACACCTTC.

This sequence joins TRBV5-4 and TRBJ2-2; 12 bases fit TRBD2. V was clipped by 5 bases and J by 1 base; unmatched bases: 9. The CDR3 contains 18 residues. The V gene's germline CDR1 is SGHNT and CDR2 YYREEE (reference sequence). Here the CDR3 reads CASSREPSGGENTGELFF. The CDR3 coding sequence is TGTGCCAGCAGTCGCGAACCTAGCGGGGGGGAGAACACCGGGGAGCTGTTTTTT.

The chain joins TRBV6-5 to TRBJ1-6; 8 nucleotides match TRBD1. The CDR3 sequence is 14 residues long. Germline lookup yields CDR1 MNHEY and CDR2 SVGAGI. V lost 6 bases, J lost 5 bases, and 3 bases stayed unmatched. In DNA, the CDR3 is TGTGCCAGCAGGGGACAGGTCCATAATTCACCCCTCCACTTT. Translated: CASRGQVHNSPLHF.

This clone occurred once. This chain uses TRBV18 with TRBJ1-2, with D perhaps matching TRBD1 (5 bases). This CDR3 region has 14 residues. From germline, CDR1 is KGHSH and CDR2 LQKENI. V shed 2 bases and J shed 3 bases, with 10 bases lying between them. Written as DNA, the CDR3 is TGTGCCAGCTCACCAATGGGGGAGGACTATGGCTACACCTTC. This gives the protein CASSPMGEDYGYTF. Using reference TRBV18 and TRBJ1-2 for the parts outside the CDR3, the full variable domain is NAGVMQNPRHLVRRRGQEARLRCSPMKGHSHVYWYRQLPEEGLKFMVYLQKENIIDESGMPKERFSAEFPKEGPSILRIQQVVRGDSAAYFCASSPMGEDYGYTFGSGTRLTVV.

The CDR3 spells CASGRTGVIDTQYF. Here the CDR3 DNA reads TGTGCCAGTGGTCGGACAGGGGTTATAGATACGCAGTATTTT. The J gene is TRBJ2-3, the V gene TRBV19; TRBD1 aligns across 9 bases. V lost 8 bases to trimming and J lost 5 bases; unmatched junction nucleotides: 8. CDR1 LNHDA and CDR2 SQIVND come from the germline V gene (reference sequence). The CDR3 sequence is 14 residues long. Supplemented by reference TRBV19 and TRBJ2-3, the full variable domain reads DGGITQSPKYLFRKEGQNVTLSCEQNLNHDAMYWYRQDPGQGLRLIYYSQIVNDFQKGDIAEGYSVSREKKESFPLTVTSAQKNPTAFYLCASGRTGVIDTQYFGPGTRLTVL.

This chain connects TRBV6-1 to TRBJ2-1; 10 positions match TRBD1. Germline V gives CDR1 MNHNS, CDR2 SASEGT. Losses at the gene ends were 3 bases for V and 2 bases for J; bases not matched to a gene: 1. This CDR3 is 15 amino acids long. The CDR3 protein is CASSETGGAYNEQFF. CDR3 DNA sequence: TGTGCCAGCAGTGAGACAGGGGGCGCCTACAATGAGCAGTTCTTC.

The chain couples TRBV18 to TRBJ2-5; D is perhaps TRBD2 (6 bases). The CDR3 has 13 amino acids. Trimming cost V 5 bases and J 3 bases, with 10 bases left between them. Germline V gene data show CDR1 as KGHSH and CDR2 as LQKENI. The CDR3 spells CASSSGLKETQYF. CDR3 sequence (DNA): TGTGCCAGCTCATCGGGACTTAAAGAGACCCAGTACTTC.

The CDR3 DNA reads as TGCGCCAGCAGCCAAGACCAGGGGGCGACCTACAATGAGCAGTTCTTC. Its translation: CASSQDQGATYNEQFF. This chain uses TRBV4-3 with TRBJ2-1; 8 bases match TRBD1. The germline gives CDR1 LGHNA, CDR2 YSLEER. Trimming at V came to 0 bases and at J to 2 bases, leaving 3 bases not matched to a gene. The CDR3 has 16 amino acids.

The rearrangement joins TRBV13 to TRBJ2-5, with D maybe TRBD2 (6 bases). The germline V gene encodes CDR1 PRHDT and CDR2 FYEKMQ (reference sequence). The CDR3 has 14 residues. V was trimmed by 7 bases and J by 5 bases, leaving 17 bases between them. CDR3 in DNA: TGTGCCAGCACTCGGTCGGGGGTAGGCGAGACCCAGTACTTC. Translation gives CASTRSGVGETQYF.

This chain uses TRBV28 with TRBJ1-1; D uncertain. This CDR3 spans 14 amino acids. V lost 4 bases, J lost 4 bases, and 13 bases lay in between. Germline CDR1 MDHEN, CDR2 SYDVKM. The CDR3 spells CASSSTRSGTEAFF. CDR3 DNA sequence: TGTGCCAGCAGTTCAACCCGATCGGGCACTGAAGCTTTCTTT. Looking up the rest from reference TRBV28 and TRBJ1-1 gives the full variable domain: DVKVTQSSRYLVKRTGEKVFLECVQDMDHENMFWYRQDPGLGLRLIYFSYDVKMKEKGDIPEGYSVSREKKERFSLILESASTNQTSMYLCASSSTRSGTEAFFGQGTRLTVV.

The rearrangement uses TRBV28 and TRBJ1-2; 10 bases map to TRBD1. Germline trimming cut 8 bases from V and 4 bases from J; bases unmatched to any gene: 10. The CDR3 extends over 15 amino acids. Germline CDR1 reads MDHEN; CDR2 reads SYDVKM. CDR3 sequence: CASGLTGTGVYGYTF. CDR3 DNA: TGTGCCAGCGGACTGACCGGGACAGGGGTCTATGGCTACACCTTC.